This T cell receptor beta chain was recorded in a study of T cell clonotyping in hematopoietic cell transplantation. Broader study findings: At the given depth, recipient repertoires were over 95% de novo clonotypes.

Germline V CDR1 and CDR2: MRHNA, SNTAGT. J gave up 4 bases and V 4 bases, and 2 bases lay outside the gene matches. The CDR3 spans 13 residues. Concerning this clone itself: What it binds is not known.

Produced via immunoSEQ multiplex PCR; TCRdb's table is partial and in-frame only. Of thousands of clones in the sample, about 90% were seen once. Time point specified: recipient sample about 28 days before transplant, after cytoreduction. This sequence joins TRBV6-4 and TRBJ1-2, with TRBD1 matching over 8 bases. The TCR sequence derives from a woman aged 60-70 years with acute myeloid leukemia. Some clones in this sample may be carry-over from other donors' samples. The specimen was peripheral blood mononuclear cells, collected before stem cell transplant. The DNA of the CDR3 is TGTGCCAGCAGTGCCGGGACAGGCTATGGCTACACCTTC. Protein product: CASSAGTGYGYTF.